This TCR beta chain is from a study of blood T cell repertoires in COVID-19. Study as a whole: Italy, Spain and the United States were the sources of the convalescent and acute COVID-19 samples. Nucleic acid was either cDNA or gDNA, and it came from T cells, B-cell-depleted T cells, or PBMCs.

Seattle's enrolled individuals joined amid active infection and were then monitored longitudinally. The method was immunoSEQ multiplex PCR; TCRdb's version includes in-frame clones alone and lacks a portion of them. The sample has around 470,000 clones, 85% to 90% seen once. Trimming stripped 4 bases from V and 10 bases from J, with 14 bases between. CDR3 length equals 14 residues. The germline CDR1 and CDR2 sequences are SGHVS and FQNEAQ. Sequencing input: peripheral blood. This TCR derives from a young man with COVID-19, enrolled during active disease. This sequence joins TRBV7-8 and TRBJ1-6; weak D call: TRBD1 (5 bases). CDR3 residues: CASSSGPGGSPLHF. DNA of the CDR3: TGTGCCAGCAGCTCAGGGCCGGGGGGATCACCCCTCCACTTT.